The 22 T cell receptor beta chains below all came from one sample that was sequenced in a study of blood T cell repertoires in COVID-19. The method was immunoSEQ multiplex PCR; TCRdb's version includes in-frame clones alone and lacks a portion of them. The sample includes roughly 260,000 clones, more than 85% seen only once; the top ten take roughly 2.7%. The specimen sequenced was peripheral blood. The receptors were gathered from a person aged 18 to 29 with COVID-19, enrolled during active disease.

The J gene is TRBJ1-2, the V gene TRBV24-1; the match to TRBD1 covers 10 bases. After removal of 7 bases from V and 0 bases from J, the junction contained 16 bases not matched to a gene. The CDR3 is made up of 19 amino acids. CDR1 and CDR2 from the germline V gene are KGHDR and SFDVKD. The CDR3 DNA reads TGTGCCACCAGCGGAGTTATAGTGGGACAGGGGCGAGCTAACTATGGCTACACCTTC. Its translation is CATSGVIVGQGRANYGYTF.

This sequence joins TRBV6-2 or TRBV6-3 and TRBJ2-1, with 7 bases lining up with TRBD1. Per germline, CDR1 MNHEY and CDR2 SVGEGT. The V and J ends lost 1 base and 0 bases, in that order; junction bases with no gene match: 9. The CDR3 covers 18 residues. The CDR3 DNA is TGTGCCAGCAGTTACTGGGCCCCGGGACAGAGCTCCTACAATGAGCAGTTCTTC. This encodes CASSYWAPGQSSYNEQFF.

The chain couples TRBV6-6 to TRBJ2-3; D gene unclear. Germline CDR1 MNHNY, CDR2 SVGAGI (reference sequence). This CDR3 comprises 15 residues. V was cut by 6 bases and J by 2 bases, with 15 bases left in between. The CDR3 loop is CASRISSILTDTQYF. The CDR3 DNA reads TGTGCCAGCAGGATCTCGTCCATACTCACAGATACGCAGTATTTT.

This chain uses TRBV6-5 with TRBJ2-2; D gene ambiguous. The length of the CDR3 is 12 residues. Trimming left V 4 bases short and J 6 bases short, with 6 bases between. Per the germline V gene, CDR1 is MNHEY and CDR2 is SVGAGI. CDR3 DNA: TGTGCCAGCAGTTCCCTAGCCGGGGAGCTGTTTTTT. It yields the protein CASSSLAGELFF.

The V gene is TRBV27, the J gene TRBJ2-7; 9 bases match TRBD1. The germline V gene encodes CDR1 MNHEY and CDR2 SMNVEV (reference sequence). This CDR3 comprises 14 residues. The junction had 8 bases not matched to a gene; V was cut back by 5 bases and J by 6 bases. The CDR3 spells CASSRPGTGIEQYF. The CDR3 nucleotides read TGTGCCAGCAGTCGTCCCGGGACAGGGATCGAGCAGTACTTC.

The chain combines TRBV5-1 with TRBJ2-1, with TRBD2 matching 7 bases. Looked up from germline, CDR1 is SGHRS and CDR2 is YFSETQ. CDR3 size: 13 residues. With 5 bases clipped from V and 7 bases from J, the junction kept 6 bases outside the gene matches. The CDR3 region has the DNA TGCGCCAGCAGTACGGGAGGAAGAAATGAGCAGTTCTTC. Amino acid sequence: CASSTGGRNEQFF.

This chain links TRBV10-2 with TRBJ1-1; a possible D gene is TRBD1 (5 bases). V lost 6 bases, J lost 0 bases, and 11 bases lay in between. The CDR3 length is 14 residues. Germline CDR1 and CDR2: WSHSY and SAAADI. CDR3 region: CASRGGFMNTEAFF. In nucleotides, the CDR3 is TGCGCCAGCAGGGGGGGTTTCATGAACACTGAAGCTTTCTTT.

This chain joins TRBV25-1 and TRBJ1-1, with TRBD1 identical over 7 bases. Per the germline V gene, CDR1 is MGHDK and CDR2 is SYGVNS. The CDR3 is 15 amino acids. The V and J ends lost 8 bases and 0 bases, in that order; junction bases with no gene match: 9. DNA of the CDR3: TGTGCCAGCGAACCCATCAGGGGGGTGAACACTGAAGCTTTCTTT. Protein product: CASEPIRGVNTEAFF.

This clone was counted at least ten times. The rearrangement links TRBV11-2 to TRBJ2-1; 11 nucleotides match TRBD2. This CDR3 contains 12 residues. In germline, CDR1 is SGHAT, CDR2 FQNNGV. The CDR3 DNA reads as TGTGCTAGCGGGAGGGTATACAATGAGCAGTTCTTC. Its protein is CASGRVYNEQFF.

The chain carries TRBV5-6 and TRBJ1-3, with no clear D. CDR1 is SGHDT and CDR2 is YYEEEE in the germline V gene. V was trimmed by 4 bases and J by 2 bases, leaving 13 bases between them. The CDR3 totals 15 residues. The CDR3 reads CASSPGVPPGNTIYF. CDR3 nucleotide sequence: TGTGCCAGCAGCCCCGGGGTCCCCCCTGGAAACACCATATATTTT.

This clone was detected only a few times. The chain employs TRBV7-2 and TRBJ2-7; 16 bases agree with TRBD2. This CDR3 comprises 18 residues. The germline gives CDR1 SGHTA, CDR2 FQGNSA. Trimming at V came to 4 bases and at J to 2 bases, leaving 8 bases not matched to a gene. The DNA for the CDR3 is TGTGCCAGCAGCTGGGGACTAGCGGGAGGGCCGACAACCTACGAGCAGTACTTC. It codes for CASSWGLAGGPTTYEQYF.

This clone was seen once. This chain connects TRBV9 to TRBJ2-7; D possibly corresponds to TRBD2 (7 bases). CDR3 length: 15 residues. The germline gives CDR1 SGDLS, CDR2 YYNGEE. V lost 0 bases, J lost 7 bases, and 17 bases lay in between. CDR3 amino acids: CASSVGGGPSQEQYF. The CDR3 nucleotides are TGTGCCAGCAGCGTAGGGGGGGGCCCCTCTCAGGAGCAGTACTTC.

CDR3 amino acids: CASSRGGGRGTEAFF. The CDR3, as DNA: TGTGCCAGCAGCAGAGGGGGCGGTCGTGGCACTGAAGCTTTCTTT. The chain links TRBV5-4 to TRBJ1-1, with 7 bases fitting TRBD1. This CDR3 comprises 15 residues. The germline gives CDR1 SGHNT, CDR2 YYREEE (reference sequence). V trimming: 4 bases; J trimming: 4 bases; junction bases outside the gene matches: 10.

The chain combines TRBV9 with TRBJ1-2; possible D gene TRBD1, 5 bases. Germline V CDR1 and CDR2: SGDLS, YYNGEE. The CDR3 spans 15 residues. Trimming pared 3 bases from V and 5 bases from J, leaving 17 bases between. CDR3 coding DNA: TGTGCCAGCAGCGGGTGGCAGGGAAAAGGGTATGGCTACACCTTC. It encodes CASSGWQGKGYGYTF. Complete variable domain (other parts from reference TRBV9 and TRBJ1-2): DSGVTQTPKHLITATGQRVTLRCSPRSGDLSVYWYQQSLDQGLQFLIQYYNGEERAKGNILERFSAQQFPDLHSELNLSSLELGDSALYFCASSGWQGKGYGYTFGSGTRLTVV.

The chain employs TRBV5-4 and TRBJ2-4; 8 bases map to TRBD1. With 5 bases clipped from V and 0 bases from J, the junction kept 4 bases outside the gene matches. This CDR3 has 15 residues. Germline values: CDR1 SGHNT, CDR2 YYREEE (reference sequence). CDR3 protein: CASSWDRIAKNIQYF. CDR3 coding DNA: TGTGCCAGCAGTTGGGACAGGATAGCCAAAAACATTCAGTACTTC.

The chain employs TRBV9 and TRBJ2-1, with 8 bases lining up with TRBD2. Trimming removed 4 bases from V and 2 bases from J; junction bases left unmatched: 11. The CDR3 spans 17 residues. Germline CDR1 and CDR2: SGDLS and YYNGEE. The CDR3 sequence: CASSPWELAEAYNEQFF. The DNA of the CDR3 is TGTGCCAGCAGCCCTTGGGAACTAGCGGAGGCCTACAATGAGCAGTTCTTC. The whole variable domain, remainder taken from reference TRBV9 and TRBJ2-1, is DSGVTQTPKHLITATGQRVTLRCSPRSGDLSVYWYQQSLDQGLQFLIQYYNGEERAKGNILERFSAQQFPDLHSELNLSSLELGDSALYFCASSPWELAEAYNEQFFGPGTRLTVL.

The chain uses TRBV19 and TRBJ1-5, with D unresolved. V lost 3 bases and J 5 bases, leaving 11 bases between the germline ends. Germline lookup yields CDR1 LNHDA and CDR2 SQIVND (reference sequence). CDR3 length: 14 residues. CDR3 in DNA: TGTGCCAGTAGTATCCCCCGGTTCGATCAGCCCCAGCATTTT. Encoded protein: CASSIPRFDQPQHF.

V is TRBV27 and J is TRBJ1-2; possibly TRBD1 for D (6 bases). Trimming shortened V by 3 bases and J by 4 bases, and 12 bases separated the two germline ends. The CDR3 totals 14 residues. From germline, CDR1 is MNHEY and CDR2 SMNVEV (reference sequence). CDR3 DNA sequence: TGTGCCAGCAGTTTTTTCAGGGGAGCCTATGGCTACACCTTC. It is translated as CASSFFRGAYGYTF.

The V and J genes are TRBV11-2 and TRBJ2-1, with unresolved D. CDR3 length equals 12 residues. CDR1 and CDR2 (germline): SGHAT, FQNNGV. Deletions cut 3 bases from V and 7 bases from J, with 7 bases between. The CDR3 sequence: CASSFPSNEQFF. The CDR3 DNA sequence: TGTGCCAGCAGCTTCCCTTCTAATGAGCAGTTCTTC.

The chain carries TRBV12-3 or TRBV12-4 and TRBJ2-4; 8 nucleotides match TRBD2. V was pared by 3 bases and J by 8 bases, with 0 bases of the junction left unmatched. CDR3 size: 12 residues. The CDR3 protein is CASSFGGDIQYF. The DNA of the CDR3 is TGTGCCAGCAGTTTCGGGGGGGACATTCAGTACTTC.

The chain carries TRBV6-2 or TRBV6-3 and TRBJ1-5, with 9 bases fitting TRBD1. The CDR3 has 16 amino acids. Germline loops: CDR1 MNHEY, CDR2 SVGEGT. The V gene end was trimmed by 0 bases and the J gene end by 6 bases; junction bases not matched to a gene: 6. DNA for the CDR3: TGTGCCAGCAGTTACTCGAAGGGACAGGGCCTTCAGCCCCAGCATTTT. Amino acid sequence: CASSYSKGQGLQPQHF.

The chain couples TRBV29-1 to TRBJ1-2; D might be TRBD1 (5 bases). This CDR3 spans 16 amino acids. CDR1 and CDR2 (germline): SQVTM, ANQGSEA. The V end was cut by 0 bases, the J end by 6 bases, with 20 bases between. Here the CDR3 reads CSVEEAALRGVNGYTF. The CDR3 coding sequence is TGCAGCGTTGAAGAGGCCGCCCTGCGGGGGGTAAATGGCTACACCTTC. The variable domain in full, with the rest retrieved from reference TRBV29-1 and TRBJ1-2, is SAVISQKPSRDICQRGTSLTIQCQVDSQVTMMFWYRQQPGQSLTLIATANQGSEATYESGFVIDKFPISRPNLTFSTLTVSNMSPEDSSIYLCSVEEAALRGVNGYTFGSGTRLTVV.